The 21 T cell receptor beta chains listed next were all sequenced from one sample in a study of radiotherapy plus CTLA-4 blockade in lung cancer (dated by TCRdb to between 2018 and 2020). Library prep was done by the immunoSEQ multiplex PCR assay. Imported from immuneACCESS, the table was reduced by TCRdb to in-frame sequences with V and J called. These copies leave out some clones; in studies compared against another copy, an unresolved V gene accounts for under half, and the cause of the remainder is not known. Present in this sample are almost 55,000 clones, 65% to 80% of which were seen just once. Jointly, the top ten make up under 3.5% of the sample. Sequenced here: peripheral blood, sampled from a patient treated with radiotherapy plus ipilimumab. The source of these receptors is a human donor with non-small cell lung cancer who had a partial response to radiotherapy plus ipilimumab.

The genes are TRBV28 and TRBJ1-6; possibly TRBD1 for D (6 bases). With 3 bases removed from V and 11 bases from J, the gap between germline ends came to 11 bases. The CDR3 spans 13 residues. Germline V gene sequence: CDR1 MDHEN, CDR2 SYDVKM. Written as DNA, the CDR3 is TGTGCCAGCAGTTTCAGGGGAGTGGCACCCCTCCACTTT. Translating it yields CASSFRGVAPLHF.

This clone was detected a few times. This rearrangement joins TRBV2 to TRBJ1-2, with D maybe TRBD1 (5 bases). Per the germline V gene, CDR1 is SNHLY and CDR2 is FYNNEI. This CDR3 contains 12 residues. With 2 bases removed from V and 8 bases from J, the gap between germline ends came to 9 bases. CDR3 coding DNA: TGTGCCAGCAGTGAATGGCGGGACGGCTACACCTTC. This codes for CASSEWRDGYTF.

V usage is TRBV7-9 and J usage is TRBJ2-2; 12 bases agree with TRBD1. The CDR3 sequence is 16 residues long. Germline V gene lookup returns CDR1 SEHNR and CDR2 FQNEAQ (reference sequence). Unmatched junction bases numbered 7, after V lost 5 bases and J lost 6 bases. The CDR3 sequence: CASSRGTGGPSGELFF. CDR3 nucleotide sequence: TGTGCCAGCAGCCGCGGGACAGGGGGCCCCTCCGGGGAGCTGTTTTTT.

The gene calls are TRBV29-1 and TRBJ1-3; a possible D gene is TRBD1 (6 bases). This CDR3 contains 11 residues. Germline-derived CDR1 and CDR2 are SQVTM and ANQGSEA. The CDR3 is CGGLAGNTIYF. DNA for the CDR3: TGCGGGGGCTTAGCTGGAAACACCATATATTTT. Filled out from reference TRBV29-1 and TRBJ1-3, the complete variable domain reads SAVISQKPSRDICQRGTSLTIQCQVDSQVTMMFWYRQQPGQSLTLIATANQGSEATYESGFVIDKFPISRPNLTFSTLTVSNMSPEDSSIYLCGGLAGNTIYFGEGSWLTVV.

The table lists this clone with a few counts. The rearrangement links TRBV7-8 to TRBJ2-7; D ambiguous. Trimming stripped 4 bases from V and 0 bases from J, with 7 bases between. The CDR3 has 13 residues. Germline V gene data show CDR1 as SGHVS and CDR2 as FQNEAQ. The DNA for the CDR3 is TGTGCCAGCAGCTATTCCCGCTCCTACGAGCAGTACTTC. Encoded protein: CASSYSRSYEQYF.

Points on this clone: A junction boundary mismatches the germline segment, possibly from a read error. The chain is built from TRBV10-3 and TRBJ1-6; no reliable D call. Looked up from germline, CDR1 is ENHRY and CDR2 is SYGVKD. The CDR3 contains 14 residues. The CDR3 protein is CASSYGSDNSPLHF. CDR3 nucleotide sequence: TGTGCCAGCAGTTACGGTAGTGATAATTCACCCCTCCACTTT.

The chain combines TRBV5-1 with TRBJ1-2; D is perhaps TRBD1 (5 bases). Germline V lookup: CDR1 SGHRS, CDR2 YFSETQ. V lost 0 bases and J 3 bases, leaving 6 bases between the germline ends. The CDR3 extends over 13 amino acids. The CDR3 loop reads CASSLEQDYGYTF. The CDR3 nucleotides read TGCGCCAGCAGCTTGGAACAGGACTATGGCTACACCTTC.

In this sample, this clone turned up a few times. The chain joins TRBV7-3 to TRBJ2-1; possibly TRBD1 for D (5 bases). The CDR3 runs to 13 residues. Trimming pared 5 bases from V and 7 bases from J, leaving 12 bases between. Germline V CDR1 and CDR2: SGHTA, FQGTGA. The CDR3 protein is CASSQVPGNEQFF. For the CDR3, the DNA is TGTGCCAGCAGCCAGGTCCCAGGGAATGAGCAGTTCTTC.

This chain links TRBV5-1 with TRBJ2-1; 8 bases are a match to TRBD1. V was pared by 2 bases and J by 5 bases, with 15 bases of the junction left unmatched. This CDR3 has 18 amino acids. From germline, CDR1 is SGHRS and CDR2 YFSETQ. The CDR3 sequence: CASSFGMDRVRRNNEQFF. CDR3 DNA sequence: TGCGCCAGCAGCTTCGGAATGGACAGGGTCCGACGCAACAATGAGCAGTTCTTC.

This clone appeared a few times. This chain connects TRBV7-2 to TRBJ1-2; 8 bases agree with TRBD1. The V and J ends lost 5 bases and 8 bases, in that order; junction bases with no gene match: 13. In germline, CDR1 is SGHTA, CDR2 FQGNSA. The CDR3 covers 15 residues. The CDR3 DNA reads TGTGCCAGCAGCCCAGGATACAGGGGGAGGAAAGGCTACACCTTC. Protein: CASSPGYRGRKGYTF.

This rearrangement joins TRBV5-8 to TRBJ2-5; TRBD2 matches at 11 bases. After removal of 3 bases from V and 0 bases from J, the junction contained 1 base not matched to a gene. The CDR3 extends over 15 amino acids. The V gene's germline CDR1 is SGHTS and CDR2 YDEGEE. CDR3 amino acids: CASSSSGGYQETQYF. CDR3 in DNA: TGTGCCAGCAGCTCTAGCGGGGGGTACCAAGAGACCCAGTACTTC.

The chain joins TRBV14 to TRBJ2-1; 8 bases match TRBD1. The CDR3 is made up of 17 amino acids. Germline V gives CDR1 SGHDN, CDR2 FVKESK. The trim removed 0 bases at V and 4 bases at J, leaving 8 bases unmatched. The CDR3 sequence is CASSQDRTGSSYNEQFF. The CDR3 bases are TGTGCCAGCAGCCAAGATCGGACAGGGTCGTCATACAATGAGCAGTTCTTC.

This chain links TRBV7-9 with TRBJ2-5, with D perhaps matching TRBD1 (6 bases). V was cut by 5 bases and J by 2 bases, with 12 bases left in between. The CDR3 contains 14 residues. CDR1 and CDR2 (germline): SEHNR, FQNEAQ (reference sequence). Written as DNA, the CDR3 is TGTGCCAGCAGCGCCTGGACAGAGCAAGAGACCCAGTACTTC. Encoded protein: CASSAWTEQETQYF.

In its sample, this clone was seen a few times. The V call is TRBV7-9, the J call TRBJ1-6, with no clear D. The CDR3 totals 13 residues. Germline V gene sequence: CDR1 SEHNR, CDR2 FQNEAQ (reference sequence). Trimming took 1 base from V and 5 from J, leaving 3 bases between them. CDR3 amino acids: CASSLEHNSPLHF. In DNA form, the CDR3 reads TGTGCCAGCAGCTTAGAGCATAATTCACCCCTCCACTTT.

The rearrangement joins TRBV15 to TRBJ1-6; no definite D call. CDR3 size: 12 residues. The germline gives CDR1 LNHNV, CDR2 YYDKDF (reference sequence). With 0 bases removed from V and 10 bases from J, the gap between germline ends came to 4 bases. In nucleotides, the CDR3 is TGTGCCACCAGCAGAGATCGGTCACCCCTCCACTTT. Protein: CATSRDRSPLHF. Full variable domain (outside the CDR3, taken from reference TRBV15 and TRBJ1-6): DAMVIQNPRYQVTQFGKPVTLSCSQTLNHNVMYWYQQKSSQAPKLLFHYYDKDFNNEADTPDNFQSRRPNTSFCFLDIRSPGLGDTAMYLCATSRDRSPLHFGNGTRLTVT.

The CDR3 nucleotides read TGTGCCAGCAGCCCCGGACAGCCATTATCCTACGAGCAGTACTTC. Its translation: CASSPGQPLSYEQYF. The rearrangement links TRBV27 to TRBJ2-7; D possibly corresponds to TRBD1 (6 bases). The CDR3 has 15 residues. The germline V gene encodes CDR1 MNHEY and CDR2 SMNVEV (reference sequence). The germline V and J ends were trimmed by 6 bases and 1 base, with 16 bases remaining between them.

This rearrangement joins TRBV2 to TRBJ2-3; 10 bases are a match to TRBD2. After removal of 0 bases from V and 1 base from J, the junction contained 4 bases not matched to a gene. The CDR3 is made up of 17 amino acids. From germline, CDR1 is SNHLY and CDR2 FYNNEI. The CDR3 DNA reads TGTGCCAGCAGTGAAGCGGGGCTAGCGGGGGGCACAGATACGCAGTATTTT. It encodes CASSEAGLAGGTDTQYF.

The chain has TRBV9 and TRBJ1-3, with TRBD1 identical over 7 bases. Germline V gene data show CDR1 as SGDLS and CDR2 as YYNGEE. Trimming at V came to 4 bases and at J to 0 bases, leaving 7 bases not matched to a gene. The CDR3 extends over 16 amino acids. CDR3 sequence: CASSRLGDSSGNTIYF. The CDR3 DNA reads TGTGCCAGCAGCCGGCTGGGGGACAGCTCTGGAAACACCATATATTTT.

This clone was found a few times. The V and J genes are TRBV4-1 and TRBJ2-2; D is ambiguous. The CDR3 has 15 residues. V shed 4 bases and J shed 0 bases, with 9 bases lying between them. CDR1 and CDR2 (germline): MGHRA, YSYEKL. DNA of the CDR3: TGCGCCAGCAGCCCCGAGTTCGCGAACACCGGGGAGCTGTTTTTT. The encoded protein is CASSPEFANTGELFF.

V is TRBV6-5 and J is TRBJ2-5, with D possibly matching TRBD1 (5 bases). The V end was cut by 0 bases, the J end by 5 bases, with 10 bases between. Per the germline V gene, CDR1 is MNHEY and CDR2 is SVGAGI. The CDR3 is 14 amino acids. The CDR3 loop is CASSYSTVGETQYF. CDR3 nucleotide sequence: TGTGCCAGCAGTTACTCGACAGTGGGGGAGACCCAGTACTTC.

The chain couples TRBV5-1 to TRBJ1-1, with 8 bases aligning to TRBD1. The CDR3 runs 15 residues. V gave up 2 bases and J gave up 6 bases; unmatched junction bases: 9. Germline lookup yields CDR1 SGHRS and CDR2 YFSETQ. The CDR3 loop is CASSLEGQGTPEAFF. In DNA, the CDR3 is TGCGCCAGCAGCTTAGAAGGACAGGGAACCCCTGAAGCTTTCTTT.